These 15 T cell receptor beta chains were all obtained from the same sample, sequenced in a study of T-cell reconstitution after alpha-beta-depleted transplantation in children. A library of TCRbeta sequences, prepared with unique molecular identifiers, was generated. TCRdb re-called the PCR reads through MiXCR, storing one row per CDR3 protein. The table shows more than 120,000 distinct CDR3 sequences, with around 9% occurring only once. Sample: PBMCs, mostly from graft donor cells, taken 180 days after TCRalphabeta/CD19-depleted stem cell transplant. Receptor source: a female patient between 2 and 15 years old who had a stem cell transplant for congenital amegakaryocytic thrombocytopenia, so the T cells may come from the graft donor.

This clonotype was counted at least ten times. V usage is TRBV18 and J usage is TRBJ2-7; the D is unclear. Trimming left V 3 bases short and J 6 bases short, with 12 bases between. CDR1 is KGHSH and CDR2 is LQKENI in the germline V gene. The CDR3 contains 13 residues. The CDR3 DNA sequence: TGTGCCAGCTCACCGACGGTAAACGGCGAGCAGTACTTC. Translated: CASSPTVNGEQYF. The full variable domain, its missing parts supplied by reference TRBV18 and TRBJ2-7, is NAGVMQNPRHLVRRRGQEARLRCSPMKGHSHVYWYRQLPEEGLKFMVYLQKENIIDESGMPKERFSAEFPKEGPSILRIQQVVRGDSAAYFCASSPTVNGEQYFGPGTRLTVT.

This clonotype was observed at least ten times. The chain is built from TRBV5-1 and TRBJ2-6; D possibly corresponds to TRBD1 (5 bases). The CDR3 has 16 amino acids. V lost 1 base and J 0 bases, leaving 8 bases between the germline ends. From germline, CDR1 is SGHRS and CDR2 YFSETQ. CDR3 sequence (DNA): TGCGCCAGCAGCTTGCCGACAGACTCTGGGGCCAACGTCCTGACTTTC. Translation: CASSLPTDSGANVLTF.

A few counts support this clonotype. The chain couples TRBV7-2 to TRBJ2-3; D is ambiguous. The germline V gene has CDR1 SGHTA and CDR2 FQGNSA. V lost 4 bases to trimming and J lost 4 bases, with 15 bases between them. The CDR3 is 15 residues long. CDR3 in amino acids: CASSSQVGGADTQYF. In DNA, the CDR3 is TGTGCCAGCAGCTCCCAGGTGGGCGGTGCAGATACGCAGTATTTT.

This clonotype was recorded at least ten times. The chain uses TRBV6-2 or TRBV6-3 and TRBJ1-5, with D possibly matching TRBD1 (5 bases). V lost 0 bases to trimming and J lost 3 bases, with 15 bases between them. CDR3 length equals 17 residues. Germline CDR1 and CDR2: MNHEY and SVGEGT. The CDR3, as DNA: TGTGCCAGCAGTTACTCCCGGACGGGGGGGATCAATCAGCCCCAGCATTTT. This codes for CASSYSRTGGINQPQHF.

This clonotype has a count of ten or more. The chain couples TRBV7-2 to TRBJ2-5; 9 nucleotides align to TRBD2. V lost 5 bases and J lost 5; bases outside the gene matches: 15. CDR3 size: 17 residues. Germline V gene lookup returns CDR1 SGHTA and CDR2 FQGNSA. The CDR3: CASSEQRGLAPGETQYF. The CDR3 DNA is TGTGCCAGCAGCGAACAGAGGGGACTAGCCCCCGGTGAGACCCAGTACTTC.

This clonotype was detected many times. The chain joins TRBV7-2 to TRBJ2-1; 10 positions match TRBD2. CDR1 is SGHTA and CDR2 is FQGNSA in the germline V gene. This CDR3 comprises 18 residues. The J segment lost 7 bases and the V segment lost 2 bases, leaving 14 bases of the junction unmatched. For the CDR3, the DNA is TGTGCCAGCAGCTTACGCCAAGGAAGCGGGAGGGCCACTAATGAGCAGTTCTTC. Protein: CASSLRQGSGRATNEQFF.

A few counts support this clonotype. The CDR3 spells CASSLAYRKLFPYGYTF. The CDR3 nucleotides are TGTGCCAGCAGCTTGGCCTACAGGAAACTCTTTCCTTATGGCTACACCTTC. The chain employs TRBV5-5 and TRBJ1-2, with D maybe TRBD1 (5 bases). The ends were cut back, 0 bases at V and 5 bases at J, with 20 bases in the middle. The CDR3 totals 17 residues. Germline V lookup: CDR1 SGHKS, CDR2 YYEKEE (reference sequence).

This clonotype was picked up many times. The gene calls are TRBV2 and TRBJ2-7; D gene ambiguous. Trimming took 7 bases from V and 5 from J, leaving 6 bases between them. The V gene's germline CDR1 is SNHLY and CDR2 FYNNEI. This CDR3 contains 10 residues. Here the CDR3 DNA reads TGTGCCAGCATAGGGAACGAGCAGTACTTC. Its translation is CASIGNEQYF.

The CDR3 region is CASSERGPRPDTQYF. The CDR3 nucleotides are TGTGCCAGCAGTGAGCGGGGACCGAGGCCAGATACGCAGTATTTT. This chain links TRBV6-1 with TRBJ2-3, with D possibly being TRBD2 (6 bases). The ends were cut back, 3 bases at V and 4 bases at J, with 14 bases in the middle. The germline V gene encodes CDR1 MNHNS and CDR2 SASEGT. CDR3 length equals 15 residues.

This clonotype was counted many times. V usage is TRBV5-1 and J usage is TRBJ2-1; D possibly corresponds to TRBD2 (5 bases). The germline CDR1 and CDR2 sequences are SGHRS and YFSETQ. V lost 4 bases and J lost 5, with 16 bases in between. This CDR3 is 15 amino acids long. Here the CDR3 DNA reads TGCGCCAGCAGCCGTAACGGGGTCAGACACAATGAGCAGTTCTTC. Its protein product is CASSRNGVRHNEQFF.

This chain joins TRBV6-5 and TRBJ1-1; tentative D call: TRBD1 (5 bases). Germline V gene sequence: CDR1 MNHEY, CDR2 SVGAGI. V lost 0 bases, J lost 5 bases, and 13 bases lay in between. CDR3 length: 15 residues. The CDR3 loop is CASSYSGRASTEAFF. The CDR3 DNA reads as TGTGCCAGCAGTTACTCTGGCAGGGCAAGTACTGAAGCTTTCTTT.

The rearrangement links TRBV12-3 or TRBV12-4 to TRBJ2-1, with D maybe TRBD2 (5 bases). The CDR3 has 13 residues. V was pared by 7 bases and J by 9 bases, with 16 bases between. The CDR3: CASTSDTAGEQFF. The DNA of the CDR3 is TGTGCCAGCACCTCGGATACCGCGGGTGAGCAGTTCTTC.

As for this clonotype: This may arise from a read error, as a much more abundant clone is one base away. CDR3 bases: TGTGCCAGCAGGCCAACTAGCGCCGGTGTACATCAGCAGTTCTTC. This gives the protein CASRPTSAGVHQQFF. V is TRBV7-6 and J is TRBJ2-1; TRBD2 aligns across 7 bases. This CDR3 contains 15 residues. Germline V lookup: CDR1 SGHVS, CDR2 FNYEAQ. V lost 6 bases and J lost 11; bases outside the gene matches: 16.

This clonotype has just a few counts. The chain uses TRBV10-3 and TRBJ2-3; D is perhaps TRBD1 (5 bases). This CDR3 spans 14 amino acids. The germline V and J ends were trimmed by 6 bases and 0 bases, with 10 bases remaining between them. Germline CDR1 and CDR2: ENHRY and SYGVKD. Written as DNA, the CDR3 is TGTGCCATCAGGGACACTTTGAGCACAGATACGCAGTATTTT. Amino acid sequence: CAIRDTLSTDTQYF.

In its sample, this clonotype was seen many times. In DNA form, the CDR3 reads TGTGCCAGCAGCTCAAGCGGGAGAGGCCTCAATGAGCAGTTCTTC. This codes for CASSSSGRGLNEQFF. V is TRBV7-2 and J is TRBJ2-1, with 8 bases lining up with TRBD2. CDR3 length: 15 residues. V shed 4 bases and J 6 bases; nucleotides not matched to a gene: 8. Germline-derived CDR1 and CDR2 are SGHTA and FQGNSA.